This TCR beta chain was identified in a study of cytomegalovirus exposure and HLA in healthy donors (dated by TCRdb to about 2017). About the investigation overall: In an earlier analysis of under 750 of the donors, around 300 Gb of sequence data and 90 million to 130 million unique TCR beta sequences from 180 million or so T cells were reported. An earlier analysis of approximately 580 of the donors used high-throughput TCR beta sequencing to judge whether each TCR beta V gene segment behaved as functional or pseudogenic. All discovery cohort repertoires had been generated on a single sequencing platform. Donor age, sex, ethnicity and CMV serostatus were collected together with the repertoire data. On average, roughly 250,000 unique TCR beta nucleotide sequences were sequenced per donor among roughly 430 genotyped donors of the cohort, with roughly a sixth of those sequences being non-productive. Along with the roughly 700-subject first cohort, a separate validation cohort of over 90 different subjects was used. Because of strong linkage in the cohort, five DR-DQ haplotypes were treated as single units for association and clustering. Roughly 300 gigabases of sequencing data and approximately 91 million unique TCR sequences made up an early release that covered 640 HLA-typed donors. HLA typing covered class I and class II loci at four-digit resolution. Rather than using new phenotypic data, the later analysis identified candidate immune exposures from TCR beta sequences and from how often those sequences occurred across donors. To predict cytomegalovirus infection status, the study brought together high-throughput TCR immunosequencing, statistical association of individual TCRs with disease status, and machine learning. Genome-wide SNP genotypes for about three fifths of the roughly 670 donors were used in a later genetic analysis, which treated that subset as a discovery cohort. A later analysis re-analyzed previously published TCR beta repertoires from 500 to 700 donors and added high-resolution HLA genotyping to study TCR occurrence patterns. Of the 300 to 500 genotyped donors, 81% were placed in the genetic ancestry cluster associated with self-reported Caucasian donors. The aim of the study was to test whether cataloging public T cell receptors could identify signatures of past pathogen exposure. The study profiled the T cell repertoires of fewer than 850 subjects by immunosequencing and related them to cytomegalovirus serostatus. Typing coverage varied by locus: roughly 629-630 donors for A, B, C, DRB1 and DQB1; some 520 for DQA1; about 570 for DPA1; roughly 470 for DPB1. General study outcomes and caveats: A cluster of highly shared sequence variants was judged likely to be a technical artifact of the sequencing pipeline. Some IMGT-functional V segments, including TRBV6-2 and TRBV6-3, could not be distinguished by the 87-base-pair reads and were therefore excluded. Immune exposure information for the cohort was limited to CMV serostatus. In a later analysis, HLA-associated TCR beta chains were found to be more clonally expanded and to have lower generation probabilities than equally common non-associated chains. Several of the top co-occurrence clusters appeared to be linked to parvovirus B19, influenza, CMV and Epstein-Barr virus, according to a later analysis. The authors suggested that the approach could potentially be generalized to other disease states and immunological phenotypes. Most TCR sequences were seen in very few donors, while some public TCRs were found in many individuals. Over 15 rarely observed V segments, including chromosome 9 orphons, were excluded from the earlier analysis of several hundred of the donors because counts were too low. In a later analysis, the rate of TCR association differed among HLA loci, with DRB1 alleles having the most associated TCRs and HLA-C alleles having the fewest. Most CMV-associated TCR beta chains appeared to be HLA-restricted in a later analysis, and the HLA associations seemed to be driven largely by CMV exposure. A later genetic analysis associated a missense DCLRE1C variant with V-gene and J-gene trimming of TCR beta chains, and an independent cohort replicated the association. A later genetic analysis reported fewer N-insertions in productive TCRs among donors in an Asian-associated ancestry cluster than the approximately 670-donor mean. A further reported finding was that TCR beta sequences accurately predicted the HLA-A and HLA-B alleles for most subjects in the first cohort. An earlier analysis of some 560 of the donors showed that most TCR beta V segments appeared in productive rearrangements either about 90% or about 30% of the time, which broadly matched IMGT annotations. Linkage disequilibrium might explain the correlated functional status among segregating V segments, but an unknown experimental factor could not be excluded. Because HLA typing was unavailable for some donors at each locus, only the typed subset was used in association tests. The classifier was reported to diagnose cytomegalovirus status with high specificity and sensitivity in both the original and validation cohorts. Presence/absence analyses assumed roughly uniform sequencing depth across donors, an assumption that may not hold. Specific HLA alleles were associated with over 15,000 TCR beta sequences at a false discovery rate of 0.05 in a later analysis. In vitro tests confirmed that a few of the cytomegalovirus-associated TCR beta chains recognize cytomegalovirus antigens. Assigning TCR associations to individual alleles was difficult when HLA alleles, especially DR and DQ, strongly co-occurred. The study listed over 150 TCR beta chains as associated with cytomegalovirus. Only TCR beta chains were sequenced in this cohort, and the absence of alpha or paired-chain data limited detectable features.

This clone showed up just a few times. Its recognized antigen is unknown. No much larger clone is present one base from it, and per-base qualities are unavailable. The library relied on the immunoSEQ multiplex PCR assay. The multiplex PCR relied on a mix of 60 forward primers for TCR Vbeta segments and 13 reverse primers for TCR Jbeta segments. The CDR3 region of rearranged TCR beta genes was amplified from genomic DNA by a multiplex PCR assay. On the Illumina HiSeq System, the amplified TCR beta libraries were sequenced as 87-base-pair reads. The study's processing was this. Across the 666 repertoires, a later analysis counted 60 million to 90 million unique TCR beta chains, approximately 12 million of which were shared by at least two donors. A nearest-neighbor algorithm error-corrected the raw reads and collapsed the reads into unique sequences, merging closely related sequences to remove PCR and sequencing errors. To assign V, D and J gene segments, CDR3 sequences were aligned to IMGT reference sequences. For a sequence to be retained, a match of at least six nucleotides was required to both a V gene segment and a J gene segment. Rearrangements were called productive when the CDR3 lacked stop codons and stayed in frame with V and J; all others were non-productive. Following IMGT convention, CDR3 was defined as the stretch from the second conserved V-encoded cysteine up to the conserved J-encoded phenylalanine. The earlier analysis of about 620 of the donors excluded sequences that lacked an unambiguous match to a single V gene segment. An earlier analysis of some 610 of the donors called V segments functional above 56.7% productive rearrangements and segregating when the between-donor standard deviation exceeded 5%. A statistical classification framework was developed to diagnose cytomegalovirus status using the catalog of TCR beta chain sequences. V and J gene assignment, in a later analysis, came from comparing TCR nucleotide sequences with IMGT/GENE-DB human TR gene sequences. Using the TCRdist pipeline, a later analysis assigned CDR3 sequences along with most-parsimonious VDJ recombination scenarios. In a later analysis, every TCR beta chain was defined by the combination of its CDR3 amino acid sequence and its V-gene family, and reads without a unique V-gene family were dropped. A later analysis removed several hundred highly shared, low-generation-probability nucleotide sequences to deal with suspected cross-contamination and a sequencing artifact. In a later analysis, a clonal expansion index was calculated for each public chain from normalized within-repertoire ranks of inferred template counts. A later analysis computed generation probabilities with a VDJ recombination model fitted to out-of-frame rearrangements, and checked the results against IGoR. A later analysis scored TCR-TCR, TCR-HLA and TCR-CMV co-occurrence with hypergeometric tests, applying a repertoire-size bias correction to TCR pairs. False discovery rates were estimated in a later analysis by permuting HLA or CMV assignments 20 times. A later analysis grouped co-occurring TCRs with DBSCAN, adding TCRdist sequence similarity when clustering within HLA-allele-positive subsets. For co-occurrence clustering, repertoires with fewer than 30,000 or more than 120,000 public chains were excluded, along with five or six repertoires with anomalous nucleotide sharing. TCRdb mirrors the immuneACCESS table, restricted to in-frame sequences. Some clones are absent from its copies; in checked studies, under half trace to an unresolved V gene, and the reason for the others is unknown. V and J calls plus clone size are reproduced from that table; the DNA served to infer D and trimming. The sample data list around 140,000 clones, and more than 75% of these were observed just once. The ten largest clonotypes hold about 1% of the sample.

Via the germline V gene, CDR1 is SNHLY and CDR2 FYNNEI. Measured from the cysteine to the phenylalanine, the CDR3 is 14 residues long. The kept DNA is CDR3 alone, 42 bases in frame from the first base. Trimming takes 6 bases off V and 3 bases off J; junction bases not matched to a gene: 3. The cohort comprised some 700 healthy bone marrow donors. All cohort members were sampled while nominally healthy, although unrecorded immune exposures were likely present. The donor was CMV seronegative and was included in the group of 352 seronegative cohort members. A peripheral blood sample was provided by each donor, and peripheral blood mononuclear cells were used for TCR beta sequencing. The Qiagen DNeasy Blood Extraction Kit was used to extract genomic DNA from the blood cell samples.

The TCR originated in a male donor in good health and CMV-seronegative. Recombination joined TRBV2 with TRBJ1-5; 9 bases in the junction line up with TRBD1. Specimen: PBMCs. The DNA sequence is TGTGCCAGCAGGGGGGACAGGGACAATCAGCCCCAGCATTTT. Its protein product is CASRGDRDNQPQHF.